This TCR beta chain is from a study of early T cells in non-severe SARS-CoV-2 infection. In the study overall: Sequenced material consisted of bulk RNA (from unsorted whole blood), and chains were unpaired.

Germline V gene data show CDR1 as MNHNY and CDR2 as SVGAGI (reference sequence). This CDR3 region has 13 residues. Trimming took off 5 bases at V and 4 bases at J, with 9 bases between the two ends. This clonotype was found many times. Antigen: not known. General study results and limits: Clonotype matching in VDJdb favored anti-spike CD8 responses and did not capture private and CD4 specificities.

Individual cDNA molecules each received unique molecular identifiers attached to them. One entry per CDR3 protein, called by TCRdb with MiXCR from the 5' RACE reads. Found here are about 83,000 distinct CDR3 sequences, around 12% of them singletons; the top ten hold just over 6.5%. The receptor's source is an adult who was a healthcare worker with PCR-confirmed SARS-CoV-2 infection or an uninfected control (not recorded which). Sequencing was done on a sample of whole blood. The chain combines TRBV6-6 with TRBJ1-3; D is undetermined. The CDR3 DNA is TGTGCCAGCAGTCTCTTACAGGGAAACACCATATATTTT. Protein: CASSLLQGNTIYF.